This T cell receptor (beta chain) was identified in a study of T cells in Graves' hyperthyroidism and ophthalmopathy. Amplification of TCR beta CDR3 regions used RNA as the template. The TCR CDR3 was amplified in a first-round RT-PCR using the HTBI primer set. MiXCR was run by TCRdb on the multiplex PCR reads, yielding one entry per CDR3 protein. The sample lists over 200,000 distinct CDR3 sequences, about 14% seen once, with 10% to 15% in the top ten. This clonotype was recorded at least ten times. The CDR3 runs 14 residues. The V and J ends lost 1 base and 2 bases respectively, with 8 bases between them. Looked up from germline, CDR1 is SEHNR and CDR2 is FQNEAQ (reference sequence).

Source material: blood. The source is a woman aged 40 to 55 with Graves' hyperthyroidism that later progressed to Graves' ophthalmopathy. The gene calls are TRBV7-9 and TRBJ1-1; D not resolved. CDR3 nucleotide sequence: TGTGCCAGCAGCTTAGAGGTCAGAAACACTGAAGCTTTCTTT. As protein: CASSLEVRNTEAFF.